The 22 T cell receptor beta chains below were found in one sample sequenced in a study of cytomegalovirus exposure and HLA in healthy donors. This PCR relied on a set of 60 Vbeta primers and 13 Jbeta primers. Sequenced by immunoSEQ multiplex PCR; TCRdb stores in-frame clones only, minus some. The profile shows some 210,000 clones, about 77% of them singletons. Material for sequencing was PBMCs. The receptors come from a woman aged 25 to 45 in good health and CMV-seropositive.

This sequence joins TRBV28 and TRBJ2-3; the match to TRBD2 covers 9 bases. Trimming removed 4 bases from V and 2 bases from J; junction bases left unmatched: 16. This CDR3 region has 19 residues. CDR1 and CDR2 (germline): MDHEN, SYDVKM. CDR3 residues: CASSSPAVSGGTNTDTQYF. CDR3 bases: TGTGCCAGCAGTTCACCCGCGGTGAGCGGGGGGACAAACACAGATACGCAGTATTTT.

The chain employs TRBV6-5 and TRBJ2-5; 8 bases are a match to TRBD2. The CDR3 spans 14 residues. The V segment lost 6 bases and the J segment 2 bases; nucleotides outside the gene matches: 5. Germline-derived CDR1 and CDR2 are MNHEY and SVGAGI. This chain's CDR3 is CASRNLAGQETQYF. CDR3 in DNA: TGTGCCAGCAGGAACTTAGCGGGGCAAGAGACCCAGTACTTC.

This clone was detected only a few times. This chain joins TRBV6-1 and TRBJ1-2, with TRBD1 identical over 7 bases. This CDR3 contains 14 residues. Germline V CDR1 and CDR2: MNHNS, SASEGT. Germline trimming cut 4 bases from V and 4 bases from J; bases unmatched to any gene: 6. This chain's CDR3 is CASSVMGQIYGYTF. The CDR3 nucleotides read TGTGCCAGCAGTGTAATGGGACAGATCTATGGCTACACCTTC.

The chain carries TRBV11-3 and TRBJ2-7; possibly TRBD1 for D (5 bases). Trimming cost V 3 bases and J 6 bases, with 18 bases left between them. The CDR3 covers 15 residues. CDR1 is SGHNT, CDR2 YENEEA, per germline. The CDR3 DNA is TGTGCCAGCAGCTTGGGCCCCCGACAGTCTTCCGAGCAGTACTTC. Its protein product is CASSLGPRQSSEQYF.

V is TRBV6-5 and J is TRBJ1-1; D gene unclear. The CDR3 length is 14 residues. CDR1 MNHEY and CDR2 SVGAGI come from the germline V gene. V lost 0 bases and J 5 bases, leaving 10 bases between the germline ends. This CDR3 reads CASSYSIGVTEAFF. Written as DNA, the CDR3 is TGTGCCAGCAGTTACTCGATCGGTGTGACTGAAGCTTTCTTT.

This chain uses TRBV5-1 with TRBJ1-2; 8 bases are a match to TRBD1. V shed 4 bases, J shed 4 bases, and the junction held 9 bases outside the gene matches. CDR3 length: 15 amino acids. Germline values: CDR1 SGHRS, CDR2 YFSETQ. In nucleotides, the CDR3 is TGCGCCAGCAGCATTCCGGGACAGGAGCCCTATGGCTACACCTTC. This codes for CASSIPGQEPYGYTF.

The gene calls are TRBV10-2 and TRBJ2-6, with D maybe TRBD2 (6 bases). The CDR3 length is 16 residues. Trimming shortened V by 2 bases and J by 0 bases, and 8 bases separated the two germline ends. Germline CDR1 reads WSHSY; CDR2 reads SAAADI. The chain's CDR3 is CASSELGGSGANVLTF. The CDR3 nucleotides read TGCGCCAGCAGTGAGCTGGGGGGCTCTGGGGCCAACGTCCTGACTTTC.

The chain links TRBV15 to TRBJ1-3; no clear D. The length of the CDR3 is 14 residues. Germline V gene sequence: CDR1 LNHNV, CDR2 YYDKDF (reference sequence). V was shortened by 1 base and J by 4 bases, with 8 bases between the two germline ends. The CDR3 protein is CATSRAGEGNTIYF. The CDR3 DNA reads as TGTGCCACCAGCAGAGCCGGGGAGGGAAACACCATATATTTT.

Worth noting for this clone: As the CDR3 is not closed by the conserved phenylalanine or tryptophan, this likely results from a read error. V usage is TRBV7-2 and J usage is TRBJ2-7; no clear D gene. Germline-derived CDR1 and CDR2 are SGHTA and FQGNSA. This CDR3 contains 13 residues. Trimming took off 5 bases at V and 6 bases at J, with 14 bases between the two ends. CDR3 nucleotide sequence: TGTGCCAGCAGCCCTGGGCCAATTCGCGAGCAGTACCTC. Translated: CASSPGPIREQYL.

The gene calls are TRBV13 and TRBJ1-1; D perhaps matches TRBD1 (6 bases). Germline CDR1 reads PRHDT; CDR2 reads FYEKMQ (reference sequence). V lost 2 bases and J lost 1, with 8 bases in between. The CDR3 contains 14 residues. The CDR3 loop is CASSLRGGNTEAFF. The CDR3 nucleotides read TGTGCCAGCAGCTTAAGGGGGGGGAACACTGAAGCTTTCTTT.

This clone was recorded once. The rearrangement links TRBV19 to TRBJ1-3; D may be TRBD1 (5 bases). This CDR3 has 17 amino acids. The V gene's germline CDR1 is LNHDA and CDR2 SQIVND (reference sequence). V gave up 5 bases and J gave up 4 bases, with 21 bases separating them. CDR3 sequence (DNA): TGTGCCAGTAGTCAACGACTCGCAGGGATCGCAGGAAACACCATATATTTT. It is translated as CASSQRLAGIAGNTIYF.

The chain carries TRBV5-8 and TRBJ2-5; 13 nucleotides line up with TRBD2. The CDR3 consists of 16 residues. Germline CDR1 is SGHTS and CDR2 is YDEGEE. The V gene end was trimmed by 2 bases and the J gene end by 5 bases; junction bases not matched to a gene: 6. The CDR3 protein is CASSFGTSGIFETQYF. DNA for the CDR3: TGTGCCAGCAGCTTTGGGACTAGCGGGATCTTCGAGACCCAGTACTTC.

The V and J genes are TRBV4-1 and TRBJ2-2, with TRBD1 identical over 9 bases. Germline-derived CDR1 and CDR2 are MGHRA and YSYEKL. With V trimmed by 2 bases and J by 4 bases, 5 bases remained unmatched. The CDR3 spans 16 residues. CDR3: CASSQLQGAGTGELFF. CDR3 sequence (DNA): TGCGCCAGCAGCCAACTACAGGGGGCAGGCACCGGGGAGCTGTTTTTT.

The chain uses TRBV29-1 and TRBJ2-7; 9 positions agree with TRBD1. The germline V gene has CDR1 SQVTM and CDR2 ANQGSEA. J gave up 3 bases and V 6 bases, and 3 bases lay outside the gene matches. The CDR3 is made up of 12 amino acids. CDR3 in DNA: TGCAGCGTGGGGACAGGGAGCTACGAGCAGTACTTC. It specifies CSVGTGSYEQYF.

The rearrangement joins TRBV6-1 to TRBJ1-5, with 8 bases fitting TRBD1. In germline, CDR1 is MNHNS, CDR2 SASEGT. The CDR3 spans 14 residues. Trimming removed 9 bases from V and 0 bases from J; junction bases left unmatched: 4. The CDR3 nucleotides are TGTGCCAGTAGGACAGGGTATAGCAATCAGCCCCAGCATTTT. Translating it yields CASRTGYSNQPQHF.

A single count supports this clone. This chain connects TRBV29-1 to TRBJ1-1; 7 nucleotides match TRBD1. The germline gives CDR1 SQVTM, CDR2 ANQGSEA. V shed 8 bases and J 3 bases; nucleotides not matched to a gene: 12. This CDR3 has 14 amino acids. CDR3 in DNA: TGCAGCTGTTCCCGGGACAGCGGGTACACTGAAGCTTTCTTT. Amino acids: CSCSRDSGYTEAFF.

The genes are TRBV20-1 and TRBJ2-3; D is ambiguous. This CDR3 is 11 amino acids long. Looked up from germline, CDR1 is DFQATT and CDR2 is SNEGSKA (reference sequence). V was clipped by 7 bases and J by 1 base, with 6 bases between them. CDR3 region: CSGLRTDTQYF. Here the CDR3 DNA reads TGCAGTGGTCTTCGCACAGATACGCAGTATTTT.

This clone has just a few counts. The V call is TRBV28, the J call TRBJ2-7; 9 bases align to TRBD1. Trimming at V came to 6 bases and at J to 2 bases, leaving 2 bases not matched to a gene. Germline-derived CDR1 and CDR2 are MDHEN and SYDVKM. CDR3 length equals 13 residues. CDR3 bases: TGTGCCAGCAGGACAGGGGGGGCCTACGAGCAGTACTTC. This gives the protein CASRTGGAYEQYF. Together with reference TRBV28 and TRBJ2-7, the CDR3 gives the full variable domain: DVKVTQSSRYLVKRTGEKVFLECVQDMDHENMFWYRQDPGLGLRLIYFSYDVKMKEKGDIPEGYSVSREKKERFSLILESASTNQTSMYLCASRTGGAYEQYFGPGTRLTVT.

The chain couples TRBV20-1 to TRBJ2-7; no reliable D call. Trimming pared 1 base from V and 5 bases from J, leaving 6 bases between. The CDR3 extends over 11 amino acids. Per the germline V gene, CDR1 is DFQATT and CDR2 is SNEGSKA (reference sequence). The CDR3 nucleotides are TGCAGTGCTAGAGTTCCCGACGAGCAGTACTTC. It is translated as CSARVPDEQYF.

The chain combines TRBV28 with TRBJ1-1; D not certain. CDR1 is MDHEN, CDR2 SYDVKM, per germline. This CDR3 region has 17 residues. V lost 2 bases to trimming and J lost 1 base, with 17 bases between them. This CDR3 reads CASSLIALRGRNTEAFF. The CDR3, as DNA: TGTGCCAGCAGTTTAATAGCCCTTCGGGGTCGGAACACTGAAGCTTTCTTT.

This clone has a single count. The chain uses TRBV19 and TRBJ1-2, with TRBD1 as a possible D gene (5 bases). The germline V and J ends were trimmed by 3 bases and 0 bases, with 17 bases remaining between them. Germline CDR1 LNHDA, CDR2 SQIVND (reference sequence). The CDR3 sequence is 17 residues long. CDR3 sequence reads: CASSILSTPGANYGYTF. Here the CDR3 DNA reads TGTGCCAGTAGTATTTTGTCTACGCCGGGGGCTAACTATGGCTACACCTTC.

This sequence joins TRBV2 and TRBJ1-6; perhaps TRBD1 as D (6 bases). Trimming took off 5 bases at V and 7 bases at J, with 9 bases between the two ends. Germline CDR1 is SNHLY and CDR2 is FYNNEI. CDR3 size: 13 residues. The CDR3 is CASSLTGNSPLHF. CDR3 nucleotides: TGTGCCAGCAGTTTAACAGGGAATTCACCCCTCCACTTT.